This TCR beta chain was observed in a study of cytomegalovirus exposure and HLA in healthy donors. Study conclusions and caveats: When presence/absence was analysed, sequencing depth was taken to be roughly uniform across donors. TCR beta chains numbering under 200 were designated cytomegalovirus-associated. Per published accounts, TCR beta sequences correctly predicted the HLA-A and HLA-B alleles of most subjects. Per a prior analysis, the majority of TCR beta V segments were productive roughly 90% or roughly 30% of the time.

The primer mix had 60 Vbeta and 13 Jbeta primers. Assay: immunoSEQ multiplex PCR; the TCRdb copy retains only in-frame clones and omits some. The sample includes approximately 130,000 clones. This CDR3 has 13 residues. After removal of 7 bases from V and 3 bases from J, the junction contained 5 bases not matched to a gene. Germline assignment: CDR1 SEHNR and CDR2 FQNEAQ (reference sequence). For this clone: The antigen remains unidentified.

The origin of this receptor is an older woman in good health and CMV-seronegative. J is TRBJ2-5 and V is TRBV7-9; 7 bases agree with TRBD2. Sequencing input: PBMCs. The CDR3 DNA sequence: TGTGCCAGCAACCTGGGGGGGGAAGAGACCCAGTACTTC. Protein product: CASNLGGEETQYF.